Listed below are T cell receptor beta chains from one sample, sequenced in a study of shared clonotypes between healthy human individuals. The data were produced by immunoSEQ multiplex PCR, yet TCRdb's version contains in-frame clones alone and is incomplete. The sample records around 690,000 clones, roughly 91% being singletons. Source material: memory CD8+ T cells from PBMCs. The receptor set was obtained from a man aged 18 to 29 in good health. Some clones in this sample may be carry-over from other donors' samples. CDR3s include the opening cysteine and the closing phenylalanine or tryptophan. A D gene is named only where the DNA matches it firmly. Part of the rows lack a size; the others show once, few, many or a class for expanded clones.

clone_size	v_call	j_call	d_call	cdr3_nt	cdr3_aa
NA	TRBV5-4	TRBJ2-3	TRBD2	TGTGCCAGCAGCGGAGGACTAGCGGGAGTAGATACGCAGTATTTT	CASSGGLAGVDTQYF
NA	TRBV27	TRBJ2-7	TRBD1	TGTGCCAGCAGTTTGGGCAGGGGGAGCGAGCAGTACTTC	CASSLGRGSEQYF
NA	TRBV2	TRBJ1-1	NA	TGTGCCAGCAGACCGGGACCGATGAACACTGAAGCTTTCTTT	CASRPGPMNTEAFF
NA	TRBV7-3	TRBJ2-7	TRBD1	TGTGCCAGCAGCTTTACAGGGGGTCACGAGCAGTACTTC	CASSFTGGHEQYF
NA	TRBV15	TRBJ1-1	TRBD1	TGTGCCACCAGCAAGGGCGAGGGGGCGCTAATAGCTGAAGCTTTCTTT	CATSKGEGALIAEAFF
NA	TRBV14	TRBJ2-7	TRBD1	TGTGCCAGCAGCCAAGCTACAGGGGTGGCCTACGAGCAGTACTTC	CASSQATGVAYEQYF
once	TRBV5-1	TRBJ2-7	NA	TGCGCCAGCAGCTTGGGGAGGTCCACCTACGAGCAGTACTTC	CASSLGRSTYEQYF
NA	TRBV10-3	TRBJ2-7	NA	TGTGCCATCAGCCCGGTAGCGGGGGACAGGTTCTACGAGCAGTACTTC	CAISPVAGDRFYEQYF
NA	TRBV7-9	TRBJ1-1	NA	TGTGCCAGCAGACCGTCCATTCGTCGCAGGGTCTCTCTGAACACTGAAGCTTTCTTT	CASRPSIRRRVSLNTEAFF
NA	TRBV11-1	TRBJ2-1	NA	TGTGCCAGCAGCCCGGCGGAGGGGGTTCACTACAATGAGCAGTTCTTC	CASSPAEGVHYNEQFF
NA	TRBV6-1	TRBJ2-7	NA	TGTGCCAGCAGTGAAGCGCCCCCCTACGAGCAGTACTTC	CASSEAPPYEQYF
NA	TRBV5-4	TRBJ1-5	NA	TGTGCCAGCAGCTGGGGACCGTATAGCAATCAGCCCCAGCATTTT	CASSWGPYSNQPQHF
NA	TRBV28	TRBJ2-7	NA	TGTGCCAGCACCCCCTCCGGATCCAACTACGAGCAGTACTTC	CASTPSGSNYEQYF
NA	TRBV7-9	TRBJ2-1	NA	TGTGCCAGCAGCTTACAACGGGTTGAGCAGTTCTTC	CASSLQRVEQFF
once	TRBV11-2	TRBJ2-5	TRBD2	TGTGCCAGCAGCCCTCCGGGACTAGCACAAGAGACCCAGTACTTC	CASSPPGLAQETQYF
NA	TRBV5-6	TRBJ2-7	NA	TGTGCCAGCAGCTTTTATAGCGAGCAGTACTTC	CASSFYSEQYF
NA	TRBV10-1	TRBJ2-3	NA	TGCGCCAGCAGTGAGTCAGATACGCAGTATTTT	CASSESDTQYF
NA	TRBV5-1	TRBJ2-1	TRBD2	TGCGCCAGCACCCCCCTAGCGGTGCACTCCTACAATGAGCAGTTCTTC	CASTPLAVHSYNEQFF
NA	TRBV9	TRBJ2-6	TRBD1	TGTGCCAGCAGCCCGACTGGACAGGCCCCGGCCAACGTCCTGACTTTC	CASSPTGQAPANVLTF
NA	TRBV7-9	TRBJ2-1	NA	TGTGCCAGCAGCTTGGGACTTAACAATGAGCAGTTCTTC	CASSLGLNNEQFF
NA	TRBV6-6	TRBJ1-1	NA	TGTGCCAGCAGCCGCTGGGACGGACGGATGAACACTGAAGCTTTCTTT	CASSRWDGRMNTEAFF
NA	TRBV12-5	TRBJ2-5	NA	TGTGCTAGTGCCCCTGGTGAGCTCCAAGAGACCCAGTACTTC	CASAPGELQETQYF
NA	TRBV29-1	TRBJ2-7	TRBD2	TGCAGCGTGCAACCTAGCGGGCCCTCCTACGAGCAGTACTTC	CSVQPSGPSYEQYF
NA	TRBV7-8	TRBJ1-2	NA	TGTGCCAGCAGCTTAGCGGCAGGGGTCTATGGCTACACCTTC	CASSLAAGVYGYTF
NA	TRBV5-6	TRBJ2-7	NA	TGTGCCAGCAGCTTGGAATTGGTCCGCGAGCAGTACTTC	CASSLELVREQYF
NA	TRBV7-3	TRBJ2-2	TRBD1	TGTGCCAGCAGCCCGCGGGACAGGGAGAACACCGGGGAGCTGTTTTTT	CASSPRDRENTGELFF
NA	TRBV27	TRBJ2-3	NA	TGTGCCAGCAGTTTTTTGAGGGAGGTGGCAGATACGCAGTATTTT	CASSFLREVADTQYF
NA	TRBV2	TRBJ2-1	TRBD2	TGTGCCAGCAGGACCATCGGGACTAGCGGGACCAACTACAATGAGCAGTTCTTC	CASRTIGTSGTNYNEQFF
once	TRBV11-3	TRBJ1-1	TRBD1	TGTGCCAGCAGCTCGACAGGGGACCTGAACACTGAAGCTTTCTTT	CASSSTGDLNTEAFF
NA	TRBV27	TRBJ2-7	NA	TGTGCCAGCAGTTTACGGCCAGGCCGCTCCTACGAGCAGTACTTC	CASSLRPGRSYEQYF
NA	TRBV5-6	TRBJ2-1	NA	TGTGCCAGCGGTCCTACTTGGGGGACCAACAATGAGCAGTTCTTC	CASGPTWGTNNEQFF
NA	TRBV13	TRBJ1-1	NA	TGTGCCAGCAGCTTTTCCGGCACTGAAGCTTTCTTT	CASSFSGTEAFF
NA	TRBV19	TRBJ1-1	NA	TGTGCCAGTAGTATTATTGGACTTTTGAACACTGAAGCTTTCTTT	CASSIIGLLNTEAFF
NA	TRBV29-1	TRBJ2-1	NA	TGCAGCGTAGGCGGGGCTGAGCAGTTCTTC	CSVGGAEQFF
NA	TRBV14	TRBJ2-4	TRBD2	TGTGCCAGCAGCCAAGAGGGACTAGCGGGCCAATCCAAAAACATTCAGTACTTC	CASSQEGLAGQSKNIQYF
NA	TRBV7-9	TRBJ2-7	NA	TGTGCCAGCAGCTTAGGGGTGGTCTACGAGCAGTACTTC	CASSLGVVYEQYF
NA	TRBV29-1	TRBJ2-5	NA	TGCAGCGTTGTAAGGGAGACGGGGACCCAGTACTTC	CSVVRETGTQYF
NA	TRBV28	TRBJ2-7	NA	TGTGCCAGCACGGAGGTGGTGGGGGTTGAGGACGAGCAGTACTTC	CASTEVVGVEDEQYF
NA	TRBV11-3	TRBJ2-7	NA	TGTGCCAGCAGCTTAGATTGGTCCCACGAGCAGTACTTC	CASSLDWSHEQYF
NA	TRBV6-5	TRBJ1-2	NA	TGTGCCAGCAGTCCCTTTGGTGGCTATGGCTACACCTTC	CASSPFGGYGYTF
once	TRBV9	TRBJ2-7	TRBD2	TGTGCCAGCAGCGTAGTTCCTAGCGGGAGCGACGAGCAGTACTTC	CASSVVPSGSDEQYF
NA	TRBV7-9	TRBJ2-7	TRBD2	TGTGCCAGCAGCCCCCGGACTAGCGACGAGCAGTACTTC	CASSPRTSDEQYF
NA	TRBV7-9	TRBJ2-7	NA	TGTGCCAGCAGCTCCCCGATCTACTACGAGCAGTACTTC	CASSSPIYYEQYF
NA	TRBV5-6	TRBJ1-4	NA	TGTGCCAGCAGGAGACAGGAGAATGAAAAACTGTTTTTT	CASRRQENEKLFF
NA	TRBV23-1	TRBJ2-6	NA	TGCGCCAGCAGTATGAGGATTACGCAACAAAGTCGGGCCAACGTCCTGACTTTC	CASSMRITQQSRANVLTF
NA	TRBV11-2	TRBJ2-7	TRBD1	TGTGCCAGCAGGGGACGACAGGGGGTGTCCTCCTACGAGCAGTACTTC	CASRGRQGVSSYEQYF
NA	TRBV7-9	TRBJ1-1	NA	TGTGCCAGCAGCCACCGGACGGAATACACTGAAGCTTTCTTT	CASSHRTEYTEAFF
NA	TRBV6-5	TRBJ1-1	TRBD1	TGTGCCAGCAGTTACTCGGACAGGGGTCTCTCCACTGAAGCTTTCTTT	CASSYSDRGLSTEAFF
NA	TRBV5-6	TRBJ2-7	NA	TGTGCCAGCAGTTCGGGAGTAAATATGTACGAGCAGTACTTC	CASSSGVNMYEQYF
once	TRBV27	TRBJ2-2	NA	TGTGCCAGCAGAGTAACAGGGATCGGGGAGCTGTTTTTT	CASRVTGIGELFF
once	TRBV15	TRBJ2-3	TRBD1	TGTGCCACCAGCAGTTTCCGGGACAGCATCACAGATACGCAGTATTTT	CATSSFRDSITDTQYF
NA	TRBV30	TRBJ1-6	NA	TGTGCCTGGAGTGATCCTTCACCCCTCCACTTT	CAWSDPSPLHF
NA	TRBV9	TRBJ1-1	NA	TGTGCCAGCAGCGTAGATGTGGACAGCATGAACACTGAAGCTTTCTTT	CASSVDVDSMNTEAFF
NA	TRBV5-6	TRBJ2-5	NA	TGTGCCAGCAGCTTGGAAGGGGCCTGGTTTCAAGAGACCCAGTACTTC	CASSLEGAWFQETQYF
NA	TRBV5-4	TRBJ2-1	NA	TGTGCCAGCAGTATGGGGGGTGGACAGAGTTACAATGAGCAGTTCTTC	CASSMGGGQSYNEQFF